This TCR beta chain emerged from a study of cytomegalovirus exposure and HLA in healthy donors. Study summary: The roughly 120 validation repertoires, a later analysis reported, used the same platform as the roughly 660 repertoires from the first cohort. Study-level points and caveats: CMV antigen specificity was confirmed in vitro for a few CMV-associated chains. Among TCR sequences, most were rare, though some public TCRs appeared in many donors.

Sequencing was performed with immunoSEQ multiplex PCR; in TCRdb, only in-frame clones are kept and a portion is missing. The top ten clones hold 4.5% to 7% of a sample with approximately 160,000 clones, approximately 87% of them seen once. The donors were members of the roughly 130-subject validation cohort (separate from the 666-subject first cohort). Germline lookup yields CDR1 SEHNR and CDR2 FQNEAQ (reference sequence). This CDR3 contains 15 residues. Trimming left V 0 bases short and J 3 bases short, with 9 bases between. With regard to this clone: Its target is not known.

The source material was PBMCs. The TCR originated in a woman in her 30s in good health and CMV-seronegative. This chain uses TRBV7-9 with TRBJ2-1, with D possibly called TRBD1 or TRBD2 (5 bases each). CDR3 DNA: TGTGCCAGCAGCTTAGCAGAGGGGAACTACAATGAGCAGTTCTTC. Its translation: CASSLAEGNYNEQFF.